These 27 T cell receptor beta chains were all obtained from the same sample, sequenced in a study of regulatory T cells in long-lasting Graves disease. The authors built TCR beta libraries using iRepertoire HTBI primers and Arm-PCR of CDR3 regions. TCRdb ran MiXCR on the multiplex PCR reads and lists one entry per CDR3 protein. The sample carries a few hundred thousand distinct CDR3 sequences, approximately 23% recorded once. This sample's time point: persistent/refractory GD, antithyroid drugs over 5 years with positive TRAb. RNA from PBMCs was the source of the TCR library. The sample here was peripheral blood mononuclear cells (PBMCs), taken when the disease was refractory, from a patient treated with antithyroid drugs. The receptors were sampled from a woman in her forties with Graves disease.

This clonotype has a handful of counts. The rearrangement links TRBV20-1 to TRBJ2-5, with TRBD2 identical over 8 bases. The CDR3 spans 16 residues. Unmatched junction bases numbered 12, after V lost 0 bases and J lost 6 bases. Per germline, CDR1 DFQATT and CDR2 SNEGSKA (reference sequence). In DNA, the CDR3 is TGCAGTGCTAGAGATTGGCTCGGGGGGGGGGGTAAGACCCAGTACTTC. Its translation is CSARDWLGGGGKTQYF.

This chain joins TRBV10-3 and TRBJ1-4, with 9 positions matching TRBD1. The CDR3 runs 13 residues. After removal of 6 bases from V and 12 bases from J, the junction contained 8 bases not matched to a gene. The germline V gene encodes CDR1 ENHRY and CDR2 SYGVKD. This CDR3 is CAIRDRGSEELFF. The DNA for the CDR3 is TGTGCCATCAGGGACAGGGGCTCGGAGGAACTGTTTTTT.

V and J are TRBV2 and TRBJ1-3; 9 bases are shared with TRBD1. Germline values: CDR1 SNHLY, CDR2 FYNNEI. The CDR3 spans 17 residues. The V gene end was trimmed by 6 bases and the J gene end by 0 bases; junction bases not matched to a gene: 9. CDR3 DNA sequence: TGTGCCAGCAGAGCCCCGGGACAGGGTTTCTCTGGAAACACCATATATTTT. It yields the protein CASRAPGQGFSGNTIYF.

This clonotype was found many times. The rearrangement uses TRBV6-1 and TRBJ1-5; D call uncertain. The CDR3 sequence is 11 residues long. Trimming removed 6 bases from V and 4 bases from J, with 4 bases in between. Germline CDR1 MNHNS, CDR2 SASEGT. CDR3 coding DNA: TGTGCCAGCAGGGGGAATCAGCCCCAGCATTTT. This translates into CASRGNQPQHF.

Ten or more counts support this clonotype. The gene calls are TRBV29-1 and TRBJ2-7; TRBD1 agrees at 8 bases. V was pared by 4 bases and J by 5 bases, with 10 bases of the junction left unmatched. The CDR3 loop spans 14 amino acids. CDR1 and CDR2 (germline): SQVTM, ANQGSEA. The CDR3 nucleotides are TGCAGCGTTGGGGCCGGGACAGGTGGGGACGAGCAGTACTTC. Its translation is CSVGAGTGGDEQYF.

The chain is built from TRBV3-1 and TRBJ2-5; D might be TRBD2 (5 bases). This CDR3 has 13 amino acids. CDR1 LGHDT and CDR2 YNNKEL come from the germline V gene (reference sequence). Between the trimmed V and J ends, which lost 4 bases and 4 bases, there was a span of 10 bases. CDR3 in amino acids: CASSPFAGETQYF. The CDR3 DNA follows: TGTGCCAGCAGCCCTTTTGCGGGAGAGACCCAGTACTTC.

This clonotype was counted at least ten times. The V call is TRBV10-3, the J call TRBJ1-4; possibly TRBD1 for D (5 bases). This CDR3 contains 14 residues. Germline V gene sequence: CDR1 ENHRY, CDR2 SYGVKD. Trimming took 3 bases from V and 5 from J, leaving 10 bases between them. CDR3 nucleotide sequence: TGTGCCATCAGTGATTCGGGGACGAATGAAAAACTGTTTTTT. It encodes CAISDSGTNEKLFF.

At least ten counts were recorded for this clonotype. The chain carries TRBV6-1 and TRBJ1-5; the D is unclear. Trimming left V 8 bases short and J 7 bases short, with 18 bases between. The CDR3 runs 14 residues. Germline assignment: CDR1 MNHNS and CDR2 SASEGT. The CDR3 nucleotides are TGTGCCAGCCAATCGTATTACAGCGGACAGCCCCAGCATTTT. Protein sequence: CASQSYYSGQPQHF.

Turning to this clonotype: A much larger clone differs by one base, so this may be a read error. The chain couples TRBV7-8 to TRBJ2-5; 10 bases fit TRBD2. CDR1 and CDR2 from the germline V gene are SGHVS and FQNEAQ. The CDR3 extends over 17 amino acids. CDR3 bases: TGTGCCAACAGCTCAGGGGAGCGGGAGGGCTTCCAAGAGACCCAGTACTTC. Translating it yields CANSSGEREGFQETQYF.

The chain has TRBV20-1 and TRBJ2-1, with D possibly being TRBD1 (6 bases). Trimming took off 1 base at V and 5 bases at J, with 21 bases between the two ends. This CDR3 spans 17 amino acids. From germline, CDR1 is DFQATT and CDR2 SNEGSKA (reference sequence). For the CDR3, the DNA is TGCAGTGCTAGAGGTGTCAGGGGCGTCAAGGGTAACAATGAGCAGTTCTTC. It yields the protein CSARGVRGVKGNNEQFF.

Only a few counts were recorded for this clonotype. V usage is TRBV19 and J usage is TRBJ1-5, with D perhaps matching TRBD1 (5 bases). CDR1 and CDR2 from the germline V gene are LNHDA and SQIVND (reference sequence). Trimming took off 7 bases at V and 2 bases at J, with 18 bases between the two ends. The CDR3 length is 16 residues. CDR3 residues: CASTNHRTSGNQPQHF. CDR3 nucleotides: TGTGCCAGTACAAACCACAGGACCTCTGGCAATCAGCCCCAGCATTTT.

This clonotype was seen repeatedly, ten times or more. This chain joins TRBV6-1 and TRBJ2-7, with D possibly matching TRBD2 (6 bases). This CDR3 has 16 residues. The V and J ends lost 6 bases and 5 bases respectively, with 23 bases between them. Per germline, CDR1 MNHNS and CDR2 SASEGT. The CDR3 DNA reads as TGTGCCAGCAGCCTACTAGCTCCCACCGTTGGGGACGAGCAGTACTTC. This codes for CASSLLAPTVGDEQYF.

The table lists this clonotype with many counts. This chain joins TRBV3-1 and TRBJ2-7; perhaps TRBD2 as D (6 bases). Per germline, CDR1 LGHDT and CDR2 YNNKEL (reference sequence). V gave up 0 bases and J gave up 3 bases, with 18 bases separating them. The CDR3 covers 17 residues. The CDR3 loop is CASSQDPPAGPDYEQYF. As DNA, the CDR3 is TGTGCCAGCAGCCAAGATCCGCCAGCGGGCCCAGACTACGAGCAGTACTTC.

J is TRBJ2-7 and V is TRBV20-1; weak D call: TRBD2 (6 bases). The CDR3 contains 14 residues. V shed 4 bases and J shed 4 bases, with 17 bases lying between them. The germline V gene encodes CDR1 DFQATT and CDR2 SNEGSKA (reference sequence). CDR3 region: CSAKQAGSRYEQYF. The CDR3 region has the DNA TGCAGTGCTAAACAGGCCGGGAGTAGGTACGAGCAGTACTTC.

This clonotype was seen many times. The chain links TRBV28 to TRBJ2-5, with 8 nucleotides matching TRBD1. Germline V lookup: CDR1 MDHEN, CDR2 SYDVKM. The CDR3 is 16 amino acids. The trim removed 3 bases at V and 4 bases at J, leaving 10 bases unmatched. CDR3 protein: CASSFRFDRGGETQYF. Here the CDR3 DNA reads TGTGCCAGCAGTTTTAGGTTTGACAGGGGAGGAGAGACCCAGTACTTC.

This clonotype was seen many times. This chain connects TRBV20-1 to TRBJ2-5; TRBD2 agrees at 12 bases. This CDR3 contains 15 residues. With 0 bases clipped from V and 7 bases from J, the junction kept 6 bases outside the gene matches. Looked up from germline, CDR1 is DFQATT and CDR2 is SNEGSKA (reference sequence). The CDR3 DNA reads TGCAGTGCTAGAGATCAAGGACTAGCGGGACGGACCCAGTACTTC. Its protein product is CSARDQGLAGRTQYF.

The genes are TRBV20-1 and TRBJ1-3; no clear D gene. The V and J ends lost 1 base and 4 bases respectively, with 11 bases between them. The CDR3 loop spans 14 amino acids. Germline V CDR1 and CDR2: DFQATT, SNEGSKA (reference sequence). Here the CDR3 DNA reads TGCAGTGCTAGAGGAAAGGAATCAGGAAACACCATATATTTT. Protein: CSARGKESGNTIYF.

This clonotype was seen only a few times. The rearrangement joins TRBV2 to TRBJ2-3; 14 nucleotides align to TRBD2. Trimming took 6 bases from V and 14 from J; bases not matched to a gene: 13. The CDR3 totals 15 residues. Germline-derived CDR1 and CDR2 are SNHLY and FYNNEI. This CDR3 is CASSLGLAGGRGRYF. CDR3 nucleotides: TGTGCCAGCAGCTTAGGACTAGCGGGAGGTAGGGGTCGGTATTTT. The full variable domain, with the rest looked up from reference TRBV2 and TRBJ2-3, is EPEVTQTPSHQVTQMGQEVILRCVPISNHLYFYWYRQILGQKVEFLVSFYNNEISEKSEIFDDQFSVERPDGSNFTLKIRSTKLEDSAMYFCASSLGLAGGRGRYFGPGTRLTVL.

There are many counts of this clonotype. This rearrangement joins TRBV6-1 to TRBJ1-6; D unclear. In germline, CDR1 is MNHNS, CDR2 SASEGT. The CDR3 runs to 12 residues. Trimming removed 6 bases at V and 12 bases at J, with 12 bases between. CDR3 DNA sequence: TGTGCCAGCAGACTGACTAGGAGACCCCTCCACTTT. Amino acid sequence: CASRLTRRPLHF.

J is TRBJ2-7 and V is TRBV2, with TRBD1 matching over 9 bases. CDR1 and CDR2 from the germline V gene are SNHLY and FYNNEI. V was clipped by 11 bases and J by 3 bases; unmatched bases: 8. This CDR3 has 13 amino acids. Written as DNA, the CDR3 is TGTGCCTCTAACAGGGGGCCGGACTACGAGCAGTACTTC. Translated: CASNRGPDYEQYF.

The rearrangement links TRBV6-1 to TRBJ1-6, with D unclear. V dropped 6 bases and J dropped 5 bases, with 14 bases sitting between them. From germline, CDR1 is MNHNS and CDR2 SASEGT. The CDR3 totals 15 residues. CDR3 protein: CASRRRTDDNSPLHF. The CDR3 nucleotides read TGTGCCAGCAGACGGAGGACTGATGATAATTCACCCCTCCACTTT.

The gene calls are TRBV28 and TRBJ2-3; 13 bases agree with TRBD2. The germline gives CDR1 MDHEN, CDR2 SYDVKM. CDR3 length equals 14 residues. The CDR3 loop is CALGLAGVADTQYF. CDR3 in DNA: TGTGCTCTCGGACTAGCGGGAGTGGCAGATACGCAGTATTTT.

This chain joins TRBV7-2 and TRBJ1-4, with a tentative D call TRBD1 (5 bases). Trimming pared 1 base from V and 6 bases from J, leaving 18 bases between. Germline loops: CDR1 SGHTA, CDR2 FQGNSA. The CDR3 length is 17 residues. Here the CDR3 DNA reads TGTGCCAGCAGCTTAGGGTTCATCAGAGGGACGGATGAAAAACTGTTTTTT. Residues: CASSLGFIRGTDEKLFF.

V gene TRBV12-3 or TRBV12-4 combines with J gene TRBJ2-1; possibly TRBD2 for D (6 bases). CDR3 size: 17 residues. The germline V and J ends were trimmed by 3 bases and 5 bases, with 20 bases remaining between them. The chain's CDR3 is CASSFGRSGGVNNEQFF. CDR3 DNA sequence: TGTGCCAGCAGTTTTGGGAGGAGTGGGGGAGTAAACAATGAGCAGTTCTTC.

The chain combines TRBV30 with TRBJ1-4, with a possible D match to TRBD1 (5 bases). This CDR3 contains 14 residues. Trimming removed 0 bases at V and 0 bases at J, with 5 bases between. Germline V gene data show CDR1 as GTSNPN and CDR2 as SVGIG (reference sequence). CDR3 in amino acids: CAWSVTATNEKLFF. The CDR3 region has the DNA TGTGCCTGGAGTGTGACAGCAACTAATGAAAAACTGTTTTTT. Supplemented by reference TRBV30 and TRBJ1-4, the full variable domain reads SQTIHQWPATLVQPVGSPLSLECTVEGTSNPNLYWYRQAAGRGLQLLFYSVGIGQISSEVPQNLSASRPQDRQFILSSKKLLLSDSGFYLCAWSVTATNEKLFFGSGTQLSVL.

Note on this clonotype: A much larger clone is a single base away; this may be a read error. The chain has TRBV28 and TRBJ1-3; D is unclear. Looked up from germline, CDR1 is MDHEN and CDR2 is SYDVKM. The CDR3 loop spans 15 amino acids. CDR3 region: CASSSIQRSGNAIYF. CDR3 bases: TGTGCCAGCAGTTCGATACAGCGCTCTGGAAACGCCATATATTTT.

This chain connects TRBV20-1 to TRBJ2-7, with D unresolved. V was clipped by 6 bases and J by 3 bases, with 24 bases between them. Germline CDR1 is DFQATT and CDR2 is SNEGSKA (reference sequence). CDR3 size: 16 residues. For the CDR3, the DNA is TGCAGTGCGAGAAAACAAAGACTTTACGACATCTACGAGCAGTACTTC. Translating it yields CSARKQRLYDIYEQYF.